Each of the 25 T cell receptor beta chains below was sequenced from the same sample in a study of blood T cell repertoires in COVID-19 (dated by TCRdb to between 2020 and 2021). Receptor amplification or capture employed the immunoSEQ multiplex PCR assay. TCRdb stores this immuneACCESS table with in-frame sequences only. Part of the clones is absent; in the studies checked, under half of the shortfall reflects unresolved V genes, and no reason is known for the rest. A total of 250,000 to 300,000 clones appear in this sample, 75% to 90% of them only once. The top ten constitute under 15% of the sample. Input material: peripheral blood. The receptors originated from a woman aged 55-70 years with acute or convalescent COVID-19.

The J gene is TRBJ2-1, the V gene TRBV3-1 (or the pseudogene TRBV3-2); 7 nucleotides align to TRBD2. This CDR3 spans 16 amino acids. V lost 5 bases, J lost 6 bases, and 13 bases stayed unmatched. Germline V lookup: CDR1 LGHDT, CDR2 YNNKEL (reference sequence). The CDR3 DNA sequence: TGTGCCAGCAGCTCCCGGGGAGCGGGAATGGGCAATGAGCAGTTCTTC. It translates to CASSSRGAGMGNEQFF.

Concerning this clone itself: This same CDR3 is encoded by further DNA sequences in the sample. The chain couples TRBV27 to TRBJ1-2, with 9 bases identical to TRBD1. Germline CDR1 and CDR2: MNHEY and SMNVEV (reference sequence). The CDR3 is made up of 13 amino acids. V trimming: 5 bases; J trimming: 6 bases; junction bases outside the gene matches: 4. The DNA for the CDR3 is TGTGCCAGCAGTCCCAGGACAGGGGATGGCTACACCTTC. This encodes CASSPRTGDGYTF.

J is TRBJ1-3 and V is TRBV6-7, with TRBD1 as a possible D gene (5 bases). TRBV6-7 is sorted into the ORF group, with uncertain function. The CDR3 is 16 residues long. Trimming stripped 2 bases from V and 1 base from J, with 12 bases between. In DNA form, the CDR3 reads TGTGCCAGCAGTTACAACGACAGACCTTCTGGAAACACCATATATTTT. It codes for CASSYNDRPSGNTIYF.

V and J are TRBV5-1 and TRBJ2-7, with D possibly TRBD1 on 6 matching bases. The CDR3 has 14 residues. The germline V and J ends were trimmed by 4 bases and 2 bases, with 13 bases remaining between them. CDR1 SGHRS and CDR2 YFSETQ come from the germline V gene. DNA of the CDR3: TGCGCCAGCAGCCCGGTACAGGGAGCCTACGAGCAGTACTTC. Amino acid sequence: CASSPVQGAYEQYF.

This chain joins TRBV5-4 and TRBJ2-3; TRBD2 agrees at 14 bases. V lost 5 bases and J lost 6; bases outside the gene matches: 8. The CDR3 is made up of 16 amino acids. Germline V gene lookup returns CDR1 SGHNT and CDR2 YYREEE (reference sequence). CDR3: CASRGGLAGGGDTQYF. The CDR3 nucleotides are TGTGCCAGCAGGGGCGGACTAGCGGGAGGAGGCGATACGCAGTATTTT.

J is TRBJ1-5 and V is TRBV15; D unclear. V lost 9 bases and J lost 0, with 9 bases in between. CDR3 length: 13 residues. The germline V gene has CDR1 LNHNV and CDR2 YYDKDF (reference sequence). The CDR3 coding sequence is TGTGCCACGTCTCCAGGTAGCAATCAGCCCCAGCATTTT. Its translation: CATSPGSNQPQHF. The full variable domain, its missing parts supplied by reference TRBV15 and TRBJ1-5, is DAMVIQNPRYQVTQFGKPVTLSCSQTLNHNVMYWYQQKSSQAPKLLFHYYDKDFNNEADTPDNFQSRRPNTSFCFLDIRSPGLGDTAMYLCATSPGSNQPQHFGDGTRLSIL.

The chain uses TRBV12-3 or TRBV12-4 and TRBJ2-7; TRBD1 agrees at 7 bases. This CDR3 is 12 amino acids long. The trim removed 4 bases at V and 6 bases at J, leaving 3 bases unmatched. CDR3 amino acids: CASSWGTAEQYF. In DNA form, the CDR3 reads TGTGCCAGCAGTTGGGGGACAGCCGAGCAGTACTTC.

This clone was seen once. The V gene is TRBV11-2, the J gene TRBJ2-5, with 11 bases aligning to TRBD1. V lost 5 bases to trimming and J lost 5 bases; unmatched junction nucleotides: 10. This CDR3 comprises 16 residues. CDR1 SGHAT and CDR2 FQNNGV come from the germline V gene. CDR3 in DNA: TGTGCCAGCAGCGCCGGGACAGGGGGGTCCTTTGAGACCCAGTACTTC. This codes for CASSAGTGGSFETQYF.

This clone was picked up one time. The chain uses TRBV7-3 and TRBJ2-2, with 8 positions matching TRBD1. Per germline, CDR1 SGHTA and CDR2 FQGTGA. V lost 5 bases and J lost 7; bases outside the gene matches: 3. This CDR3 has 13 residues. CDR3 in DNA: TGTGCCAGCAGCGGACAGGGAGGCGGGGAGCTGTTTTTT. Encoded protein: CASSGQGGGELFF.

The gene calls are TRBV7-2 and TRBJ2-7, with 9 bases lining up with TRBD2. Germline-derived CDR1 and CDR2 are SGHTA and FQGNSA. V lost 3 bases, J lost 4 bases, and 7 bases stayed unmatched. The CDR3 runs 15 residues. Written as DNA, the CDR3 is TGTGCCAGCAGCTTGCAAACGACTAGCGGTTACGAGCAGTACTTC. Encoded protein: CASSLQTTSGYEQYF.

V gene TRBV14 combines with J gene TRBJ2-7, with 9 bases identical to TRBD1. The germline gives CDR1 SGHDN, CDR2 FVKESK. With 2 bases clipped from V and 0 bases from J, the junction kept 8 bases outside the gene matches. This CDR3 spans 17 amino acids. The CDR3 nucleotides are TGTGCCAGCAGCCAACTACCAGGGACAGGGAGCTCCTACGAGCAGTACTTC. This translates into CASSQLPGTGSSYEQYF.

This clone was picked up one time. V and J are TRBV2 and TRBJ2-5, with D possibly being TRBD2 (5 bases). Trimming took off 8 bases at V and 5 bases at J, with 15 bases between the two ends. Germline V gene lookup returns CDR1 SNHLY and CDR2 FYNNEI. The CDR3 extends over 13 amino acids. The CDR3 DNA is TGTGCCAGCTCTGGGCTAGCCCAGGAGACCCAGTACTTC. This encodes CASSGLAQETQYF.

The V gene is TRBV6-1, the J gene TRBJ1-6, with D tentatively TRBD1 (5 bases). The CDR3 is 17 amino acids. Germline assignment: CDR1 MNHNS and CDR2 SASEGT. Trimming pared 2 bases from V and 5 bases from J, leaving 16 bases between. The CDR3 DNA sequence: TGTGCCAGCAGTGAAAGTGGCAGGGTATCTAATAATTCACCCCTCCACTTT. It is translated as CASSESGRVSNNSPLHF.

J is TRBJ2-7 and V is TRBV11-3; 9 bases map to TRBD1. V lost 4 bases, J lost 2 bases, and 3 bases stayed unmatched. The CDR3 totals 14 residues. Germline CDR1 reads SGHNT; CDR2 reads YENEEA. The CDR3 loop is CASSSGTGPYEQYF. The CDR3 DNA reads as TGTGCCAGCAGCTCCGGGACAGGGCCCTACGAGCAGTACTTC.

The chain carries TRBV9 and TRBJ2-1, with 10 bases lining up with TRBD2. CDR3 length: 15 amino acids. Germline-derived CDR1 and CDR2 are SGDLS and YYNGEE. V gave up 2 bases and J gave up 3 bases; unmatched junction bases: 2. The CDR3 reads CASSVSGRNYNEQFF. CDR3 in DNA: TGTGCCAGCAGCGTTAGCGGGAGGAACTACAATGAGCAGTTCTTC.

This sequence joins TRBV7-2 and TRBJ2-3, with 9 positions matching TRBD2. The V gene's germline CDR1 is SGHTA and CDR2 FQGNSA. The CDR3 contains 17 residues. With 5 bases clipped from V and 0 bases from J, the junction kept 9 bases outside the gene matches. This CDR3 is CASSGRASGASTDTQYF. The CDR3 nucleotides read TGTGCCAGCAGCGGGAGGGCTAGCGGGGCCAGCACAGATACGCAGTATTTT. Together with reference TRBV7-2 and TRBJ2-3, the CDR3 gives the full variable domain: GAGVSQSPSNKVTEKGKDVELRCDPISGHTALYWYRQSLGQGLEFLIYFQGNSAPDKSGLPSDRFSAERTGGSVSTLTIQRTQQEDSAVYLCASSGRASGASTDTQYFGPGTRLTVL.

The J gene is TRBJ2-1, the V gene TRBV3-1 (or the pseudogene TRBV3-2); 9 bases align to TRBD2. This CDR3 spans 13 amino acids. J was trimmed by 14 bases and V by 4 bases; bases with no gene match: 9. Per germline, CDR1 LGHDT and CDR2 YNNKEL (reference sequence). The CDR3: CASSLQLSGSEFF. The CDR3 DNA reads TGTGCCAGCAGCCTCCAACTTAGCGGGAGTGAGTTCTTC.

The chain is built from TRBV10-3 and TRBJ2-1; TRBD2 matches at 7 bases. Losses at the gene ends were 3 bases for V and 3 bases for J; bases not matched to a gene: 8. Germline CDR1 is ENHRY and CDR2 is SYGVKD. The length of the CDR3 is 16 residues. The CDR3, as DNA: TGTGCCATCAGTGAAGGTCCCAGCGGGGACTACAATGAGCAGTTCTTC. Protein product: CAISEGPSGDYNEQFF.

This clone was recorded only once. The genes are TRBV6-2 or TRBV6-3 and TRBJ2-5; D remains unclear. V shed 2 bases and J shed 5 bases, with 9 bases lying between them. Germline loops: CDR1 MNHEY, CDR2 SVGEGT. The CDR3 totals 13 residues. The CDR3 DNA reads TGTGCCAGCAGTTACGAGTACGGTGAGACCCAGTACTTC. Encoded protein: CASSYEYGETQYF.

This sequence joins TRBV13 and TRBJ2-3, with D tentatively TRBD2 (5 bases). The germline V and J ends were trimmed by 5 bases and 4 bases, with 16 bases remaining between them. CDR1 and CDR2 (germline): PRHDT, FYEKMQ (reference sequence). The CDR3 runs 15 residues. The CDR3 region is CASSLRGVGADTQYF. The CDR3 DNA reads as TGTGCCAGCAGCCTCCGGGGAGTAGGCGCAGATACGCAGTATTTT.

This clone came up a few times. J is TRBJ1-4 and V is TRBV18; D is unclear. The germline V and J ends were trimmed by 5 bases and 2 bases, with 12 bases remaining between them. The germline V gene has CDR1 KGHSH and CDR2 LQKENI. The CDR3 runs to 15 residues. CDR3 DNA: TGTGCCAGCTCATTATCGGAGGGCACTAATGAAAAACTGTTTTTT. Translating it yields CASSLSEGTNEKLFF.

This clone was observed a single time. The J gene is TRBJ1-6, the V gene TRBV28; D gene ambiguous. The CDR3 loop spans 13 amino acids. The V and J ends lost 5 bases and 11 bases respectively, with 13 bases between them. The germline gives CDR1 MDHEN, CDR2 SYDVKM. The CDR3: CASSNQLPTPLHF. As DNA, the CDR3 is TGTGCCAGCAGTAATCAACTCCCTACACCCCTCCACTTT.

This clone came up a few times. V gene TRBV7-9 combines with J gene TRBJ2-7; 8 positions agree with TRBD2. With 5 bases clipped from V and 4 bases from J, the junction kept 7 bases outside the gene matches. The CDR3 sequence is 14 residues long. The V gene's germline CDR1 is SEHNR and CDR2 FQNEAQ (reference sequence). CDR3: CASSPWTSPYEQYF. CDR3 sequence (DNA): TGTGCCAGCAGCCCCTGGACTAGCCCGTACGAGCAGTACTTC.

The chain uses TRBV28 and TRBJ1-5; D gene uncertain. The CDR3 contains 13 residues. CDR1 MDHEN and CDR2 SYDVKM come from the germline V gene. The V end lost 6 bases, the J end lost 3 bases, and 9 bases lay between the germline ends. The CDR3 DNA sequence: TGTGCCAGCAGCGAGGGTGACAATCAGCCCCAGCATTTT. It specifies CASSEGDNQPQHF.

In this sample, this clone turned up a few times. The chain carries TRBV6-2 or TRBV6-3 and TRBJ1-1; TRBD1 might be the D (5 bases). The V gene's germline CDR1 is MNHEY and CDR2 SVGEGT. The CDR3 is made up of 14 amino acids. V shed 0 bases and J shed 4 bases, with 9 bases lying between them. CDR3 DNA sequence: TGTGCCAGCAGTTACTCGAGCCAGGGCACTGAAGCTTTCTTT. This translates into CASSYSSQGTEAFF.